The 26 T cell receptor beta chains listed next were all sequenced from one sample in a study of persistence of HIV-infected CD4 T cells. The stimulus was lysate of CMV-infected fibroblasts, around 10 ug/mL. CD4+ T cells upregulating both CD40 ligand and CD69 were sorted as responding cells. Their antigen targets remain unknown. Sequencing used immunoSEQ version 4 in survey mode. Some clones are missing from TCRdb's copy, which holds only in-frame ones; the method was immunoSEQ multiplex PCR. The table has around 20,000 clones, around 78% seen once; the top ten hold roughly 7%. Material: CD4+ T cells sorted from PBMCs after roughly 18-hour stimulation, obtained from a patient who received antiretroviral therapy. The receptors come from an adult man with HIV who was CMV-seropositive.

The rearrangement joins TRBV6-5 to TRBJ1-5, with 8 nucleotides matching TRBD1. Germline values: CDR1 MNHEY, CDR2 SVGAGI. The CDR3 loop spans 14 amino acids. The junction had 9 bases not matched to a gene; V was cut back by 6 bases and J by 8 bases. In DNA form, the CDR3 reads TGTGCCAGCAGCGGGGGCAGGGGGCGGGAGCCCCAGCATTTT. Translated: CASSGGRGREPQHF.

V and J are TRBV28 and TRBJ2-7, with TRBD1 matching over 8 bases. Trimming removed 5 bases from V and 2 bases from J; junction bases left unmatched: 11. The CDR3 covers 16 residues. Per the germline V gene, CDR1 is MDHEN and CDR2 is SYDVKM. CDR3 sequence (DNA): TGTGCCAGCAGTCGTTCGGGGACAGGCTCCACCTACGAGCAGTACTTC. Residues: CASSRSGTGSTYEQYF. Filled out from reference TRBV28 and TRBJ2-7, the complete variable domain reads DVKVTQSSRYLVKRTGEKVFLECVQDMDHENMFWYRQDPGLGLRLIYFSYDVKMKEKGDIPEGYSVSREKKERFSLILESASTNQTSMYLCASSRSGTGSTYEQYFGPGTRLTVT.

The gene calls are TRBV2 and TRBJ1-5; D is unclear. Germline-derived CDR1 and CDR2 are SNHLY and FYNNEI. There are 13 residues in the CDR3. The V end lost 3 bases, the J end lost 5 bases, and 8 bases lay between the germline ends. CDR3 protein: CASSDPPDQPQHF. CDR3 nucleotide sequence: TGTGCCAGCAGTGATCCTCCCGATCAGCCCCAGCATTTT. The whole variable domain, filled in from reference TRBV2 and TRBJ1-5, reads EPEVTQTPSHQVTQMGQEVILRCVPISNHLYFYWYRQILGQKVEFLVSFYNNEISEKSEIFDDQFSVERPDGSNFTLKIRSTKLEDSAMYFCASSDPPDQPQHFGDGTRLSIL.

The rearrangement uses TRBV20-1 and TRBJ1-5; TRBD1 is a possible D gene (5 bases). The ends were cut back, 3 bases at V and 4 bases at J, with 7 bases in the middle. Germline V lookup: CDR1 DFQATT, CDR2 SNEGSKA (reference sequence). The CDR3 runs to 12 residues. Here the CDR3 DNA reads TGCAGTGCTAGTAGACAGAATCAGCCCCAGCATTTT. Translation: CSASRQNQPQHF.

This clone was counted a single time. For the CDR3, the DNA is TGCGCCAGCAGCTTGGGAGGCGGGGGGAGCTCCTACAATGAGCAGTTCTTC. Translation gives CASSLGGGGSSYNEQFF. J is TRBJ2-1 and V is TRBV5-1, with 8 bases that match TRBD2. CDR3 size: 17 residues. Germline lookup yields CDR1 SGHRS and CDR2 YFSETQ. Trimming cost V 0 bases and J 0 bases; bases outside gene matches: 5.

The chain uses TRBV7-2 and TRBJ1-2; TRBD1 is a possible D gene (6 bases). The CDR3 consists of 13 residues. The V and J ends lost 1 base and 8 bases respectively, with 11 bases between them. CDR1 and CDR2 from the germline V gene are SGHTA and FQGNSA. CDR3 protein: CASSLVSGDGYTF. The DNA for the CDR3 is TGTGCCAGCAGCTTAGTTTCAGGGGACGGCTACACCTTC. The entire variable domain, with the rest obtained from reference TRBV7-2 and TRBJ1-2, is as follows: GAGVSQSPSNKVTEKGKDVELRCDPISGHTALYWYRQSLGQGLEFLIYFQGNSAPDKSGLPSDRFSAERTGGSVSTLTIQRTQQEDSAVYLCASSLVSGDGYTFGSGTRLTVV.

The sample holds a few counts of this clone. V and J are TRBV7-6 and TRBJ2-1; the D call may be TRBD1 or TRBD2 (5 bases each). CDR1 is SGHVS and CDR2 is FNYEAQ in the germline V gene. The CDR3 runs 15 residues. The V end was cut by 0 bases, the J end by 7 bases, with 13 bases between. The CDR3 nucleotides are TGTGCCAGCAGCTTAGCTTGGGACCGCGGAAATGAGCAGTTCTTC. Translated: CASSLAWDRGNEQFF.

This clone was seen more than once but under ten times. This chain uses TRBV2 with TRBJ1-1; no clear D. Between the trimmed V and J ends, which lost 7 bases and 1 base, there was a span of 10 bases. CDR1 is SNHLY and CDR2 is FYNNEI in the germline V gene. The CDR3 is 13 amino acids. CDR3 in DNA: TGTGCCAGCAAGAAGGAGGCGAACACTGAAGCTTTCTTT. It yields the protein CASKKEANTEAFF.

This sequence joins TRBV6-5 and TRBJ2-1, with D unclear. Trimming took off 6 bases at V and 8 bases at J, with 20 bases between the two ends. Looked up from germline, CDR1 is MNHEY and CDR2 is SVGAGI. The CDR3 loop spans 15 amino acids. CDR3 loop: CASSIRPGPSDEQFF. The DNA for the CDR3 is TGTGCCAGCAGCATAAGGCCCGGTCCCAGCGATGAGCAGTTCTTC.

The V and J genes are TRBV3-1 (or the pseudogene TRBV3-2) and TRBJ2-7, with 7 bases fitting TRBD1. V was clipped by 4 bases and J by 1 base; unmatched bases: 10. There are 16 residues in the CDR3. The V gene's germline CDR1 is LGHDT and CDR2 YNNKEL (reference sequence). The CDR3 region is CASSPGDRELSYEQYF. The CDR3 nucleotides read TGTGCCAGCAGCCCCGGAGACAGGGAACTTTCCTACGAGCAGTACTTC.

This clone showed up just once. The chain uses TRBV15 and TRBJ1-1, with D perhaps TRBD1 (5 bases). The V end lost 1 base, the J end lost 1 base, and 10 bases lay between the germline ends. The germline V gene has CDR1 LNHNV and CDR2 YYDKDF (reference sequence). The length of the CDR3 is 15 residues. The CDR3, as DNA: TGTGCCACCAGCAGAGGTGGCAGGGAGAACACTGAAGCTTTCTTT. This sequence encodes CATSRGGRENTEAFF.

Written as DNA, the CDR3 is TGTGCCAGCAGTAGGGCGCACACAGATACGCAGTATTTT. Translating gives CASSRAHTDTQYF. The chain couples TRBV28 to TRBJ2-3; D is ambiguous. Germline values: CDR1 MDHEN, CDR2 SYDVKM. V was pared by 5 bases and J by 2 bases, with 8 bases between. The CDR3 covers 13 residues.

Only one count was recorded for this clone. The V gene is TRBV28, the J gene TRBJ1-4; perhaps TRBD1 as D (5 bases). The CDR3 is 14 amino acids. Germline V gene sequence: CDR1 MDHEN, CDR2 SYDVKM. Trimming took 2 bases from V and 6 from J, leaving 10 bases between them. This CDR3 is CASSLGGTDEKLFF. CDR3 nucleotide sequence: TGTGCCAGCAGTTTAGGGGGAACGGATGAAAAACTGTTTTTT.

V and J are TRBV5-6 and TRBJ2-2, with D hard to call. Trimming stripped 0 bases from V and 4 bases from J, with 4 bases between. This CDR3 is 13 amino acids long. The germline gives CDR1 SGHDT, CDR2 YYEEEE. CDR3 nucleotide sequence: TGTGCCAGCAGCTTGGCACCCACCGGGGAGCTGTTTTTT. Protein sequence: CASSLAPTGELFF.

The V gene is TRBV6-4, the J gene TRBJ2-7; the D gene is possibly TRBD1 (6 bases). Germline CDR1 MRHNA, CDR2 SNTAGT. The CDR3 is made up of 15 amino acids. Trimming removed 3 bases from V and 2 bases from J, with 14 bases in between. The chain's CDR3 is CASSEKGGTPYEQYF. The CDR3 bases are TGTGCCAGCAGTGAAAAAGGGGGAACTCCCTACGAGCAGTACTTC.

The chain links TRBV28 to TRBJ2-2; the match to TRBD1 covers 7 bases. After removal of 7 bases from V and 1 base from J, the junction contained 6 bases not matched to a gene. The CDR3 totals 15 residues. The germline V gene has CDR1 MDHEN and CDR2 SYDVKM. Written as DNA, the CDR3 is TGTGCCAGCAAACGGGACAGCTTGAACACCGGGGAGCTGTTTTTT. Protein sequence: CASKRDSLNTGELFF. Drawing the rest from reference TRBV28 and TRBJ2-2, the complete variable domain is DVKVTQSSRYLVKRTGEKVFLECVQDMDHENMFWYRQDPGLGLRLIYFSYDVKMKEKGDIPEGYSVSREKKERFSLILESASTNQTSMYLCASKRDSLNTGELFFGEGSRLTVL.

This clone has just one count. The V call is TRBV7-2, the J call TRBJ2-4; perhaps TRBD2 as D (5 bases). This CDR3 has 17 residues. The V end was cut by 1 base, the J end by 4 bases, with 17 bases between. Germline V gene sequence: CDR1 SGHTA, CDR2 FQGNSA. The CDR3: CASSLELGATGKNIQYF. CDR3 coding DNA: TGTGCCAGCAGCTTAGAGTTGGGAGCGACGGGTAAAAACATTCAGTACTTC.

CDR3 in DNA: TGTGCCAGCAGTTATTCAGGGACGGTGAACACTGAAGCTTTCTTT. This translates into CASSYSGTVNTEAFF. The rearrangement uses TRBV6-9 and TRBJ1-1, with D possibly TRBD1 on 5 matching bases. The ends were cut back, 0 bases at V and 0 bases at J, with 8 bases in the middle. CDR3 length: 15 residues. The germline CDR1 and CDR2 sequences are MNHGY and SVAAGI.

The J gene is TRBJ2-7, the V gene TRBV3-1 (or the pseudogene TRBV3-2); TRBD2 is a possible D gene (6 bases). V lost 0 bases and J 6 bases, leaving 15 bases between the germline ends. This CDR3 has 15 amino acids. Germline values: CDR1 LGHDT, CDR2 YNNKEL (reference sequence). CDR3 in amino acids: CASSQDGGKGTEQYF. The DNA for the CDR3 is TGTGCCAGCAGCCAAGACGGGGGAAAGGGTACCGAGCAGTACTTC.

This chain connects TRBV7-2 to TRBJ1-3; D gene ambiguous. V was pared by 1 base and J by 4 bases, with 17 bases between. The CDR3 consists of 17 residues. Per germline, CDR1 SGHTA and CDR2 FQGNSA. The CDR3 nucleotides are TGTGCCAGCAGCTTAGATCTCATCCGGAGGGTAGGAAACACCATATATTTT. This gives the protein CASSLDLIRRVGNTIYF.

J is TRBJ2-2 and V is TRBV2, with TRBD2 as a possible D gene (7 bases). The V gene's germline CDR1 is SNHLY and CDR2 FYNNEI. V was cut by 6 bases and J by 0 bases, with 11 bases left in between. The CDR3 sequence is 15 residues long. Here the CDR3 reads CASRAGDTNTGELFF. CDR3 in DNA: TGTGCCAGCAGGGCGGGGGACACGAACACCGGGGAGCTGTTTTTT.

The chain is built from TRBV6-1 and TRBJ1-1, with D possibly matching TRBD1 (5 bases). Germline assignment: CDR1 MNHNS and CDR2 SASEGT. V lost 2 bases and J 8 bases, leaving 15 bases between the germline ends. This CDR3 comprises 14 residues. The CDR3 DNA is TGTGCCAGCAGTGAAAGGCAGGGATTCACAGAAGCTTTCTTT. Amino acid sequence: CASSERQGFTEAFF.

V is TRBV6-6 and J is TRBJ2-2, with 10 nucleotides matching TRBD2. The germline gives CDR1 MNHNY, CDR2 SVGAGI (reference sequence). V shed 6 bases and J 3 bases; nucleotides not matched to a gene: 7. The CDR3 contains 16 residues. The CDR3 sequence is CASRSSSGGYTGELFF. The CDR3, as DNA: TGTGCCAGCAGATCCTCTAGCGGGGGATACACCGGGGAGCTGTTTTTT.

V usage is TRBV9 and J usage is TRBJ2-1; possible D gene TRBD1, 6 bases. Trimming shortened V by 2 bases and J by 10 bases, and 13 bases separated the two germline ends. CDR3 length equals 13 residues. Germline assignment: CDR1 SGDLS and CDR2 YYNGEE. The CDR3 DNA sequence: TGTGCCAGCAGCGTCGCCCCCGACAGGGAGCAGTTCTTC. Encoded protein: CASSVAPDREQFF.

The rearrangement links TRBV19 to TRBJ2-1; 7 bases match TRBD2. Looked up from germline, CDR1 is LNHDA and CDR2 is SQIVND (reference sequence). The CDR3 loop spans 14 amino acids. V gave up 8 bases and J gave up 2 bases; unmatched junction bases: 6. As DNA, the CDR3 is TGTGCCAGTCGGGAGGATGGCCCCTACAATGAGCAGTTCTTC. Protein: CASREDGPYNEQFF. Filled out from reference TRBV19 and TRBJ2-1, the complete variable domain reads DGGITQSPKYLFRKEGQNVTLSCEQNLNHDAMYWYRQDPGQGLRLIYYSQIVNDFQKGDIAEGYSVSREKKESFPLTVTSAQKNPTAFYLCASREDGPYNEQFFGPGTRLTVL.

The CDR3 coding sequence is TGCGCCAGCAGCACCCGGACTGGGAGCACTGAAGCTTTCTTT. Amino acids: CASSTRTGSTEAFF. The chain employs TRBV5-1 and TRBJ1-1; unclear D gene. The ends were cut back, 4 bases at V and 4 bases at J, with 14 bases in the middle. The CDR3 runs 14 residues. The V gene's germline CDR1 is SGHRS and CDR2 YFSETQ.